Each of the 10 T cell receptor beta chains below was sequenced from the same sample in a study of blood T cell repertoires in COVID-19. Here immunoSEQ multiplex PCR was the method, and the copy in TCRdb shows in-frame clones only, minus some. The sample carries some 140,000 clones, approximately 85% recorded once. The sample consisted of peripheral blood. These receptor sequences come from a man in his 60s with COVID-19, enrolled during active disease.

The V and J genes are TRBV19 and TRBJ1-1; no clear D. The V gene's germline CDR1 is LNHDA and CDR2 SQIVND (reference sequence). V shed 6 bases and J shed 5 bases, with 13 bases lying between them. This CDR3 region has 13 residues. Here the CDR3 DNA reads TGTGCCAGTAGCCCGGCCTCGAGGACTGAAGCTTTCTTT. Encoded protein: CASSPASRTEAFF.

This clone was found once. DNA of the CDR3: TGTGCCAGCAGCTTGACAGGGGAACAAGGTCACGAGCAGTACTTC. Translated: CASSLTGEQGHEQYF. This sequence joins TRBV7-2 and TRBJ2-7; 8 bases map to TRBD1. V lost 3 bases to trimming and J lost 5 bases; unmatched junction nucleotides: 9. Germline CDR1 reads SGHTA; CDR2 reads FQGNSA. The CDR3 length is 15 residues.

The gene calls are TRBV6-5 and TRBJ1-2; TRBD1 matches 10 bases. Germline V CDR1 and CDR2: MNHEY, SVGAGI. The CDR3 contains 13 residues. Germline trimming cut 2 bases from V and 8 bases from J; bases unmatched to any gene: 2. CDR3 amino acids: CASSYGDRGGYTF. The CDR3 region has the DNA TGTGCCAGCAGTTACGGGGACAGGGGCGGCTACACCTTC.

The J gene is TRBJ1-5, the V gene TRBV5-5, with TRBD1 as a possible D gene (6 bases). Trimming left V 4 bases short and J 4 bases short, with 12 bases between. Germline-derived CDR1 and CDR2 are SGHKS and YYEKEE (reference sequence). CDR3 length equals 14 residues. The CDR3 DNA sequence: TGTGCCAGCAGCCTACAGGGTTTAAATCAGCCCCAGCATTTT. It encodes CASSLQGLNQPQHF.

The chain has TRBV4-2 and TRBJ1-1; possibly TRBD1 for D (5 bases). This CDR3 spans 16 amino acids. Trimming took off 3 bases at V and 4 bases at J, with 18 bases between the two ends. CDR1 and CDR2 from the germline V gene are LGHNA and YNFKEQ. CDR3 amino acids: CASSQEGGRGPTEAFF. The CDR3, as DNA: TGTGCCAGCAGCCAGGAGGGTGGGAGGGGACCCACTGAAGCTTTCTTT.

The J gene is TRBJ1-4, the V gene TRBV4-3; weak D call: TRBD1 (6 bases). V lost 4 bases to trimming and J lost 5 bases, with 20 bases between them. Per germline, CDR1 LGHNA and CDR2 YSLEER. This CDR3 is 17 amino acids long. DNA of the CDR3: TGCGCCAGCAGCCCCGGTGCGACTTGGGGGCTAAATGAAAAACTGTTTTTT. It yields the protein CASSPGATWGLNEKLFF.

The chain carries TRBV7-2 and TRBJ1-2; TRBD1 matches at 9 bases. V was pared by 1 base and J by 5 bases, with 5 bases of the junction left unmatched. CDR1 is SGHTA, CDR2 FQGNSA, per germline. The CDR3 loop spans 15 amino acids. CDR3 region: CASSLGTGGPYGYTF. The CDR3 DNA reads as TGTGCCAGCAGCTTAGGAACAGGGGGCCCTTATGGCTACACCTTC.

J is TRBJ2-1 and V is TRBV11-3; the match to TRBD2 covers 9 bases. The germline V gene has CDR1 SGHNT and CDR2 YENEEA. The CDR3 extends over 13 amino acids. V lost 6 bases, J lost 9 bases, and 6 bases stayed unmatched. CDR3 protein: CASRFSGSPEQFF. The CDR3 DNA reads TGTGCCAGCAGATTTAGCGGGAGTCCTGAGCAGTTCTTC.

A few counts support this clone. V and J are TRBV28 and TRBJ2-3; D perhaps matches TRBD2 (5 bases). This CDR3 has 11 amino acids. Deletions cut 8 bases from V and 6 bases from J, with 9 bases between. Germline V CDR1 and CDR2: MDHEN, SYDVKM. The CDR3 spells CASRGWDTQYF. In nucleotides, the CDR3 is TGTGCCAGCCGGGGTTGGGATACGCAGTATTTT.

The J gene is TRBJ2-7, the V gene TRBV27; the D gene is possibly TRBD1 (5 bases). The CDR3 contains 14 residues. The V gene's germline CDR1 is MNHEY and CDR2 SMNVEV (reference sequence). Trimming shortened V by 2 bases and J by 1 base, and 9 bases separated the two germline ends. The CDR3 bases are TGTGCCAGCAGTTTAGGGGCAGGATCCTACGAGCAGTACTTC. Translation: CASSLGAGSYEQYF.